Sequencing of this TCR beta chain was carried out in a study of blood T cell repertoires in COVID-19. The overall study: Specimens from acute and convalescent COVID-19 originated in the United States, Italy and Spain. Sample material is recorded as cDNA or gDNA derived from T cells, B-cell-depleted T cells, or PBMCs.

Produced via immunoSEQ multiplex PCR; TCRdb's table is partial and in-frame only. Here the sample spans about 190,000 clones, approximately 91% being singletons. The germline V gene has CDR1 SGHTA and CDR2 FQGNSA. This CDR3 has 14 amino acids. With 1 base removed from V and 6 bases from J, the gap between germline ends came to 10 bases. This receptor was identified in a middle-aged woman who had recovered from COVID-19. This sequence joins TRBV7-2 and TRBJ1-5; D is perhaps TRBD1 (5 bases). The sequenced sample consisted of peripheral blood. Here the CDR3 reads CASSLGQIGQPQHF. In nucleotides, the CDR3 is TGTGCCAGCAGCTTAGGACAGATCGGTCAGCCCCAGCATTTT.